What follows are 9 T cell receptor beta chains derived from one specimen sequenced in a study of T-cell memory formation after mild COVID-19. Each CDR3 protein gets one entry after TCRdb re-called the 5' RACE reads with MiXCR. The repertoire holds 90,000 to 120,000 distinct CDR3 sequences, with over 13% as singletons. Sequencing was performed on PBMCs or a T cell subset sorted from them (not recorded which). Receptors were obtained from a man aged 18 to 35 who had mild COVID-19 (a few samples of this study predate the infection). Cell type and time point are not known.

The V and J genes are TRBV14 and TRBJ2-1; possibly TRBD1 for D (5 bases). V was clipped by 3 bases and J by 12 bases, with 18 bases between them. This CDR3 contains 14 residues. From germline, CDR1 is SGHDN and CDR2 FVKESK. The CDR3 DNA reads TGTGCCAGCAGCCACTCAGGGCTTATCCAGGGGCAGTTCTTC. This translates into CASSHSGLIQGQFF.

This sequence joins TRBV4-3 and TRBJ1-6, with 9 bases that match TRBD1. Germline CDR1 LGHNA, CDR2 YSLEER. V gave up 4 bases and J gave up 13 bases; unmatched junction bases: 11. This CDR3 comprises 15 residues. The CDR3 DNA reads TGCGCCAGCAGCCCCCGTGGGACAGGGAGTCTTCCCCTCCACTTT. It translates to CASSPRGTGSLPLHF.

The gene calls are TRBV10-3 and TRBJ2-7; TRBD2 matches at 10 bases. With 2 bases clipped from V and 4 bases from J, the junction kept 2 bases outside the gene matches. The germline CDR1 and CDR2 sequences are ENHRY and SYGVKD. This CDR3 has 14 amino acids. CDR3 bases: TGTGCCATCAGTGAGCCGACTAGCGGGTACGAGCAGTACTTC. Its translation is CAISEPTSGYEQYF.

This clonotype has at least ten counts. This chain links TRBV7-9 with TRBJ2-3; 7 nucleotides agree with TRBD2. The J segment lost 4 bases and the V segment lost 1 base, leaving 5 bases of the junction unmatched. CDR3 length: 15 amino acids. In germline, CDR1 is SEHNR, CDR2 FQNEAQ (reference sequence). CDR3 protein: CASSLGGGAPDTQYF. The CDR3 DNA sequence: TGTGCCAGCAGCTTAGGCGGGGGTGCTCCAGATACGCAGTATTTT. Drawing the rest from reference TRBV7-9 and TRBJ2-3, the complete variable domain is DTGVSQNPRHKITKRGQNVTFRCDPISEHNRLYWYRQTLGQGPEFLTYFQNEAQLEKSRLLSDRFSAERPKGSFSTLEIQRTEQGDSAMYLCASSLGGGAPDTQYFGPGTRLTVL.

The table lists this clonotype with many counts. The chain employs TRBV4-2 and TRBJ2-5; no firm D call. The V gene lost 3 bases and the J gene lost 5 bases, with 7 bases spanning the gap. The CDR3 runs to 12 residues. Per germline, CDR1 LGHNA and CDR2 YNFKEQ. DNA of the CDR3: TGTGCCAGCAGCCACCCGCGCGAGACCCAGTACTTC. Translation gives CASSHPRETQYF.

In nucleotides, the CDR3 is TGTGCCAGTAGTGAAGTGAACAGATTCCAGCCCCAGCATTTT. The encoded protein is CASSEVNRFQPQHF. The genes are TRBV19 and TRBJ1-5; D is ambiguous. Germline V gene sequence: CDR1 LNHDA, CDR2 SQIVND (reference sequence). Trimming took 5 bases from V and 7 from J, leaving 15 bases between them. The CDR3 runs 14 residues.

This clonotype was found once. J is TRBJ2-5 and V is TRBV29-1, with D perhaps TRBD1 (6 bases). From germline, CDR1 is SQVTM and CDR2 ANQGSEA. The CDR3 is 12 amino acids. The V gene lost 6 bases and the J gene lost 5 bases, with 13 bases spanning the gap. The DNA for the CDR3 is TGCAGCGTCACAGGGCCCCCGGAGACCCAGTACTTC. Translation: CSVTGPPETQYF.

The chain employs TRBV28 and TRBJ2-5, with TRBD2 as a possible D gene (5 bases). The length of the CDR3 is 13 residues. Germline V lookup: CDR1 MDHEN, CDR2 SYDVKM. The V end was cut by 1 base, the J end by 7 bases, with 10 bases between. The CDR3 DNA reads TGTGCCAGCAGTTTATCTCCCGGAGGGACCCAGTACTTC. It is translated as CASSLSPGGTQYF.

V is TRBV9 and J is TRBJ1-1, with TRBD1 identical over 9 bases. The CDR3 sequence is 14 residues long. V lost 4 bases and J lost 3; bases outside the gene matches: 4. Germline loops: CDR1 SGDLS, CDR2 YYNGEE. Written as DNA, the CDR3 is TGTGCCAGCAGCACCAGGACAGGGGACACTGAAGCTTTCTTT. This codes for CASSTRTGDTEAFF.